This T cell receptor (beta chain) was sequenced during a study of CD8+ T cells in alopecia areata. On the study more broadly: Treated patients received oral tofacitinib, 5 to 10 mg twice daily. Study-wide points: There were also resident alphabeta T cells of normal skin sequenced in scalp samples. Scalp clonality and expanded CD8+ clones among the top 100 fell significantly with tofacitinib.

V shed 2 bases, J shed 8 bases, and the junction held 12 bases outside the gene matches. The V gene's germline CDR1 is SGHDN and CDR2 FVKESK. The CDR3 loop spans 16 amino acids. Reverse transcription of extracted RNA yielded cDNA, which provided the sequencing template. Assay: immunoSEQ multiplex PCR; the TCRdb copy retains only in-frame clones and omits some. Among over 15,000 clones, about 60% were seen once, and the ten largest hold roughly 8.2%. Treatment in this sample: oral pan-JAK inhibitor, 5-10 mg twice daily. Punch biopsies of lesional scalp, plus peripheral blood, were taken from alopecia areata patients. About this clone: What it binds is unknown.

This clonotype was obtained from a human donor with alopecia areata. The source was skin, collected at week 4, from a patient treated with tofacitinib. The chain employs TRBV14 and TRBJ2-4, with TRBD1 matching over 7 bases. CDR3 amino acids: CASSQSQAPQGDIQYF. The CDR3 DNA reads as TGTGCCAGCAGCCAATCCCAGGCCCCCCAGGGGGACATTCAGTACTTC.